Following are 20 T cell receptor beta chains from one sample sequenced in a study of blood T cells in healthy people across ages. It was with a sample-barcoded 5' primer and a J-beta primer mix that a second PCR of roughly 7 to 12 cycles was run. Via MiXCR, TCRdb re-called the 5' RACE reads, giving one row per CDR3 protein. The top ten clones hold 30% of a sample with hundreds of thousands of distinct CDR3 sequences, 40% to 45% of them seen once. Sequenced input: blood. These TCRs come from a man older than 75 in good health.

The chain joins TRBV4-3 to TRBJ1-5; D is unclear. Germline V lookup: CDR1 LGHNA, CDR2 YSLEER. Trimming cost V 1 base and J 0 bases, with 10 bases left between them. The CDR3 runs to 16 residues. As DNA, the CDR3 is TGCGCCAGCAGCCAAGGGGCAATGAATAGCAATCAGCCCCAGCATTTT. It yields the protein CASSQGAMNSNQPQHF.

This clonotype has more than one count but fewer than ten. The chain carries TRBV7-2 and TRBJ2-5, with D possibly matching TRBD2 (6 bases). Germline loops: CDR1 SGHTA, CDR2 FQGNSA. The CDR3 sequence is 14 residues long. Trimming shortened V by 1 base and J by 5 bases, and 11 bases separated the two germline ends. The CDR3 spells CASSLERRGETQYF. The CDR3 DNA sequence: TGTGCCAGCAGCTTAGAGAGGCGGGGCGAGACCCAGTACTTC. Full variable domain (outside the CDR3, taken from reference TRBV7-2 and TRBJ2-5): GAGVSQSPSNKVTEKGKDVELRCDPISGHTALYWYRQSLGQGLEFLIYFQGNSAPDKSGLPSDRFSAERTGGSVSTLTIQRTQQEDSAVYLCASSLERRGETQYFGPGTRLLVL.

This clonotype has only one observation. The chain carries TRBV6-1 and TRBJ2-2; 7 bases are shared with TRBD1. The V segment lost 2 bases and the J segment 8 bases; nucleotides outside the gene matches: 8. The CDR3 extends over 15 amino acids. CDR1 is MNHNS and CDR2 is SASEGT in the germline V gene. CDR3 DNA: TGTGCCAGCAGTGAATTTCCGACAGGGTCAGGGGAGCTGTTTTTT. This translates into CASSEFPTGSGELFF.

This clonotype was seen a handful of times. The CDR3 DNA sequence: TGTGCCACCAGTGGACAGCCCTCCTACAATGAGCAGTTCTTC. Encoded protein: CATSGQPSYNEQFF. The rearrangement uses TRBV24-1 and TRBJ2-1; tentatively, D is TRBD1 (5 bases). CDR3 length equals 14 residues. Trimming left V 5 bases short and J 0 bases short, with 7 bases between. The germline V gene has CDR1 KGHDR and CDR2 SFDVKD.

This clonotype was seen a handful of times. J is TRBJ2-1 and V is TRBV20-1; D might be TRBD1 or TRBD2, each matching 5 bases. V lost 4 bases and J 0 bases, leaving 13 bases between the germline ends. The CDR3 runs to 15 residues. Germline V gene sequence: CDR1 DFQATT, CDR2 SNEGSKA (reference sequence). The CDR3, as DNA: TGCAGTGCTAAATCCGGGGCCAGCTCCTACAATGAGCAGTTCTTC. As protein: CSAKSGASSYNEQFF.

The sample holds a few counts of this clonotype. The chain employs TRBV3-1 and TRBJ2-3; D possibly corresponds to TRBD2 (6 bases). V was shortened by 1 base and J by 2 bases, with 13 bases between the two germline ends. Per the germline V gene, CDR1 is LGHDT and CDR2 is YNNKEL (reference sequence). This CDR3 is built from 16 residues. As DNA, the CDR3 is TGTGCCAGCAGCCAAGTCCGCCGGGGGACCACAGATACGCAGTATTTT. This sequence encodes CASSQVRRGTTDTQYF.

DNA of the CDR3: TGCAGTGCTAGAGATCGGACTAGCGGGAGGAGGGTTGAGCAGTTCTTC. Protein product: CSARDRTSGRRVEQFF. The chain employs TRBV20-1 and TRBJ2-1, with 14 bases matching TRBD2. Per germline, CDR1 DFQATT and CDR2 SNEGSKA (reference sequence). Losses at the gene ends were 0 bases for V and 9 bases for J; bases not matched to a gene: 7. This CDR3 region has 16 residues.

The CDR3 DNA follows: TGTGCCACCAGTGACCCTGGACAGGGGGGCAAGCAGTACTTC. Its translation: CATSDPGQGGKQYF. J is TRBJ2-5 and V is TRBV24-1; 10 nucleotides agree with TRBD1. With 4 bases clipped from V and 11 bases from J, the junction kept 9 bases outside the gene matches. The CDR3 has 14 residues. Germline V gene sequence: CDR1 KGHDR, CDR2 SFDVKD.

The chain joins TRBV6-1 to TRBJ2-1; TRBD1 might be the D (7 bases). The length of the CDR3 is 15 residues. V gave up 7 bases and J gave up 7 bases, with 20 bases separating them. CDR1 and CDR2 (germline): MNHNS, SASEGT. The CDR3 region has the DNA TGTGCCAGCAAGTTCTCAGGGGGGCCGGAGAATGAGCAGTTCTTC. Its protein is CASKFSGGPENEQFF.

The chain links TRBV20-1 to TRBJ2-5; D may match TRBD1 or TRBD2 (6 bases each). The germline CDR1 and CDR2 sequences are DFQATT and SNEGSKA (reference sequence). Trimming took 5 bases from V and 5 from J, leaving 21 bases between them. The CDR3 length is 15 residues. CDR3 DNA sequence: TGCAGTGCTTCCAGGCATACAGGGACTGGGGAGACCCAGTACTTC. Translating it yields CSASRHTGTGETQYF.

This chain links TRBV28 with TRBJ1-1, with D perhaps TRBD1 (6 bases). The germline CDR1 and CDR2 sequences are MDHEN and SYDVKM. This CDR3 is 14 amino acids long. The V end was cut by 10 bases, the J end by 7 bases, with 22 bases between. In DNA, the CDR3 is TGTGCCACCGGGGGGGCGGACAGCCCTATTGAAGCTTTCTTT. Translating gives CATGGADSPIEAFF.

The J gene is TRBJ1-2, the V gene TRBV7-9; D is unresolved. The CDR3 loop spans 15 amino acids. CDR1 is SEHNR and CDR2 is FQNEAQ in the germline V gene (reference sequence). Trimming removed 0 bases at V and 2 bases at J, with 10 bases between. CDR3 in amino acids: CASSLANRENYGYTF. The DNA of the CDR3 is TGTGCCAGCAGCTTAGCAAACAGAGAGAACTATGGCTACACCTTC.

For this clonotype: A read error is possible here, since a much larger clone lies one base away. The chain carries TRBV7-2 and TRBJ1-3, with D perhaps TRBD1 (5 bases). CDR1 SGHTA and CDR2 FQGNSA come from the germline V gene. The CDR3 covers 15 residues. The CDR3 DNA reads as TGTGTCAGCAGCTACCCAGGGATATCTGGAAACACCATATATTTT. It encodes CVSSYPGISGNTIYF.

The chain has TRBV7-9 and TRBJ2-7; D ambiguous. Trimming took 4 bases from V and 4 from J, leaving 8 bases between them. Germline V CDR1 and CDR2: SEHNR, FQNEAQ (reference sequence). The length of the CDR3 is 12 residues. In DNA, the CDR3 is TGTGCCAGCAGCTCGAAAGGGTACGAGCAGTACTTC. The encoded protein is CASSSKGYEQYF.

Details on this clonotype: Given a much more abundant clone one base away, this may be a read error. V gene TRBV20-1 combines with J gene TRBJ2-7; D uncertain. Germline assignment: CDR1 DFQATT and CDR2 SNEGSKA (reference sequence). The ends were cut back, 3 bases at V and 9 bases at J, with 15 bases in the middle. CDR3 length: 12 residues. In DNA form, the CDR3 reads TGCAGTGCTAGTTCCGCAGCGTATGGGCAGTACTTC. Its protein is CSASSAAYGQYF.

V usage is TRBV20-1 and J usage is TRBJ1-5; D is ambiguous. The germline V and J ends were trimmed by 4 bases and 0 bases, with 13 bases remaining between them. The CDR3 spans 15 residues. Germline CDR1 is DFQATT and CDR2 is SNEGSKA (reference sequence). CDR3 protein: CSAIPGGSSNQPQHF. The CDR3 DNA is TGCAGTGCTATCCCCGGAGGCAGTAGCAATCAGCCCCAGCATTTT.

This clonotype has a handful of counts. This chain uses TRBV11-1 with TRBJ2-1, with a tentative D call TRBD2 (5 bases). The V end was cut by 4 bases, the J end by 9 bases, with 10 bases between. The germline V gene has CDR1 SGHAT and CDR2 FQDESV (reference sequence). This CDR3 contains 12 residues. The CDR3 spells CASSSAGTEQFF. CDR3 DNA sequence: TGTGCCAGCAGCTCGGCGGGCACTGAGCAGTTCTTC.

CDR3 coding DNA: TGTGCCAGCAGCCGGACGGAGAATGAGCAGTTCTTC. It yields the protein CASSRTENEQFF. J is TRBJ2-1 and V is TRBV12-3 or TRBV12-4; D ambiguous. V shed 6 bases and J shed 7 bases, with 10 bases lying between them. The CDR3 spans 12 residues.

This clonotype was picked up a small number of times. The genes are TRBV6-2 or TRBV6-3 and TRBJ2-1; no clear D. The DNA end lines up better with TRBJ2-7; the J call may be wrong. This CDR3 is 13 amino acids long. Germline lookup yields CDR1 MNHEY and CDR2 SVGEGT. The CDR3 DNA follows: TGTGCCAGCAGAAACCGGGTCTACAATGAGCAGTACTTC. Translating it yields CASRNRVYNEQYF.

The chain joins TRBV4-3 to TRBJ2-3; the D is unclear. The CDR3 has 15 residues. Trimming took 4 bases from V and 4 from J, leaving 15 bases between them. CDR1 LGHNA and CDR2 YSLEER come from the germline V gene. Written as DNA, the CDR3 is TGCGCCAGCAGCCTGTCTAGGGCGGTTTCAGATACGCAGTATTTT. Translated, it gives CASSLSRAVSDTQYF.